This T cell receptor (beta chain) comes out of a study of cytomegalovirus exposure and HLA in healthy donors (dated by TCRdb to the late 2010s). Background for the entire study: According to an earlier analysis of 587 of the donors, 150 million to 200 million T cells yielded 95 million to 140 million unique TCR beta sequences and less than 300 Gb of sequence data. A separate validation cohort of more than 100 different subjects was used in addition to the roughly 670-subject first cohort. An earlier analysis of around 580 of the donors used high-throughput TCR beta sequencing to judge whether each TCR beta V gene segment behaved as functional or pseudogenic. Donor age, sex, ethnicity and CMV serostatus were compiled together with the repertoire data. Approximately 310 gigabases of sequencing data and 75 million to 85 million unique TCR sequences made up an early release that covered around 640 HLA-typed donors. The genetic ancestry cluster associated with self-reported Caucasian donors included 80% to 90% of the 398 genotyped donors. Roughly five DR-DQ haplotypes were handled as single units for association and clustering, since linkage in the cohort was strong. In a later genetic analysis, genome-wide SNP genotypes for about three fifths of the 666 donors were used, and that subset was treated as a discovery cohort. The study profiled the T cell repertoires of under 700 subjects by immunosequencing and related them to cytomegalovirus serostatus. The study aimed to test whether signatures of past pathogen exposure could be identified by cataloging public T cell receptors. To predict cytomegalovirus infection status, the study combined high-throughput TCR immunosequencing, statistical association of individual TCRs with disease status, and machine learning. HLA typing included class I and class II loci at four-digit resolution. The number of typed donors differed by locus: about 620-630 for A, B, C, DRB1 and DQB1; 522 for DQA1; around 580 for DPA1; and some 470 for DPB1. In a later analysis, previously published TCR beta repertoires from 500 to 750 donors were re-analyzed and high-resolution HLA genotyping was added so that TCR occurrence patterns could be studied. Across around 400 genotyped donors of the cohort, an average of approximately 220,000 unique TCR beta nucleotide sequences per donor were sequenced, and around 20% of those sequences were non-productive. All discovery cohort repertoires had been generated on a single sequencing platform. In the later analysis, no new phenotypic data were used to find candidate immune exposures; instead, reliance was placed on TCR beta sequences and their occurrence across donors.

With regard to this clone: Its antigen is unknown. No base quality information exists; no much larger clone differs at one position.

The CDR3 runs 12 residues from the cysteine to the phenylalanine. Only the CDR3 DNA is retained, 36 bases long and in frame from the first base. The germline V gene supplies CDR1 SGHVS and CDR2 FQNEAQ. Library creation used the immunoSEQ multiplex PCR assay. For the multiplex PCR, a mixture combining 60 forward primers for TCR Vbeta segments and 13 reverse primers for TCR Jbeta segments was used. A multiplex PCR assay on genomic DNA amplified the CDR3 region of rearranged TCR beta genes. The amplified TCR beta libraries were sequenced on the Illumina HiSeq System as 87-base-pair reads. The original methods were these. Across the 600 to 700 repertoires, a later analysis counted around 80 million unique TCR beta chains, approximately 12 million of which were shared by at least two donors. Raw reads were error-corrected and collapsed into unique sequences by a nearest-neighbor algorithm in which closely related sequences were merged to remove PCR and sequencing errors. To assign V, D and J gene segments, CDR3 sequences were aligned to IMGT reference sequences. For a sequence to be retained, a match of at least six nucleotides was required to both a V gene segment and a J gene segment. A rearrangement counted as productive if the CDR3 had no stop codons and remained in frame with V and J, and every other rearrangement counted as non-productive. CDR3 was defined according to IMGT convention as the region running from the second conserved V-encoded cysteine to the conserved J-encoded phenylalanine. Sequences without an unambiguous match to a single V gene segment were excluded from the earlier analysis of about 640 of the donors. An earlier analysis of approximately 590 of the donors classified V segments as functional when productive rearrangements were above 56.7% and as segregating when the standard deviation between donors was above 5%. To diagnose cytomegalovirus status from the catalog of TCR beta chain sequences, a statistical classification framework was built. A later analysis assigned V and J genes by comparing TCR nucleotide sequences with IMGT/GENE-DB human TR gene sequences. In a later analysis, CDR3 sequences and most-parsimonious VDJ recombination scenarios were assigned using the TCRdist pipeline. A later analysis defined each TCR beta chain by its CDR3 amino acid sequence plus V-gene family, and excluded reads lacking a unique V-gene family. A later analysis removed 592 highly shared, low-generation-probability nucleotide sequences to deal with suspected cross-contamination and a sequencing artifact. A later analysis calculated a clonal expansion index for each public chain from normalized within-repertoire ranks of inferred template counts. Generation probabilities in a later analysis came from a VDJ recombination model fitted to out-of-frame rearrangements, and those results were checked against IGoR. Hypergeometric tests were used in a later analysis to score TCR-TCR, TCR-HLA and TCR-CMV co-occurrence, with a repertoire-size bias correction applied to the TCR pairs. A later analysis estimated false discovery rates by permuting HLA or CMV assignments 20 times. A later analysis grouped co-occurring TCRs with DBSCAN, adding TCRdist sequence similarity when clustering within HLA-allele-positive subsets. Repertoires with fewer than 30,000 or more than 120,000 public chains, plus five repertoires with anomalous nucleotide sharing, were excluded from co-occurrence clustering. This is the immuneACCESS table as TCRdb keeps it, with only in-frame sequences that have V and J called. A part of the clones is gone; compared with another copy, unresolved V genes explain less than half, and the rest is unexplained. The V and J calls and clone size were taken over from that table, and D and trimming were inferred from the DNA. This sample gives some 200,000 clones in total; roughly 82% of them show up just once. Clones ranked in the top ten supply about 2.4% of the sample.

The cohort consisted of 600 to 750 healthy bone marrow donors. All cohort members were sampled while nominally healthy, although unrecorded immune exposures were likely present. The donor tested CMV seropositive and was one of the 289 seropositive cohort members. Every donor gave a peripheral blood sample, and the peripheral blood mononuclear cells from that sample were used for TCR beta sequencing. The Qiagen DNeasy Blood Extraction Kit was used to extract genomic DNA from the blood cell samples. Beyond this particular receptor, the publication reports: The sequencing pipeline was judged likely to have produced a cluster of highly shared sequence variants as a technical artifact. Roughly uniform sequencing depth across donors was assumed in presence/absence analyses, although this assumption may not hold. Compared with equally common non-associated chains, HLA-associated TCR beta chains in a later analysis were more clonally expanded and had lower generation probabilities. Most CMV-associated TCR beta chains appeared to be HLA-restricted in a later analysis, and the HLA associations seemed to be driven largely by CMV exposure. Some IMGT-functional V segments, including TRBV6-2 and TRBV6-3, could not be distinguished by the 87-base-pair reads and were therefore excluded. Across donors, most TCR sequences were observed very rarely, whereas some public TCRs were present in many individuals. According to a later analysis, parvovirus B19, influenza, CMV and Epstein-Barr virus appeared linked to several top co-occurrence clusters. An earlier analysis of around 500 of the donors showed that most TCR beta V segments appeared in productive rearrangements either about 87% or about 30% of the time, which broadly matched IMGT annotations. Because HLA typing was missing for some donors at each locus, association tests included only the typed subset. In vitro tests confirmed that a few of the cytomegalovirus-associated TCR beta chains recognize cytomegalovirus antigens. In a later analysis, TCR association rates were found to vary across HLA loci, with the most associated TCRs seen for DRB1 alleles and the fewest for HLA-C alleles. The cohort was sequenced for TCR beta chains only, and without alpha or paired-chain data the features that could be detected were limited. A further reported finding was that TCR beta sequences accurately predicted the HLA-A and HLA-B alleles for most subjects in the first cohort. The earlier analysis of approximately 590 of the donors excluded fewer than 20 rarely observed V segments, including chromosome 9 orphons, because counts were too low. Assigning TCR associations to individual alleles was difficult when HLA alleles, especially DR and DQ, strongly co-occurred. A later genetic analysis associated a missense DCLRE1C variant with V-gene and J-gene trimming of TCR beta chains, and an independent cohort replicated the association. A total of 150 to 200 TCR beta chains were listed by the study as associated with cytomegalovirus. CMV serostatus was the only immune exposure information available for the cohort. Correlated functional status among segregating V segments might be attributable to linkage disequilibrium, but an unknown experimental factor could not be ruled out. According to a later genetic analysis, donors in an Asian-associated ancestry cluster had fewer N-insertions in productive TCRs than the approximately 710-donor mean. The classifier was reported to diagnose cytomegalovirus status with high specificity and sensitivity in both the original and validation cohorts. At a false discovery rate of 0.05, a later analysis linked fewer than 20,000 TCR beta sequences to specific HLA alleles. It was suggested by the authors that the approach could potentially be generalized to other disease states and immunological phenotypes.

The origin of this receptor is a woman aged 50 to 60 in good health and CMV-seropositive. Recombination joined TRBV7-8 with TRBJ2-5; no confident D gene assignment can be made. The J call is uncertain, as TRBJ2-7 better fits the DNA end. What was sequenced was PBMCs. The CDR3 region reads CASSLEYYEQYF. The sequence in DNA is TGTGCCAGCAGCTTAGAGTACTACGAGCAGTACTTC.